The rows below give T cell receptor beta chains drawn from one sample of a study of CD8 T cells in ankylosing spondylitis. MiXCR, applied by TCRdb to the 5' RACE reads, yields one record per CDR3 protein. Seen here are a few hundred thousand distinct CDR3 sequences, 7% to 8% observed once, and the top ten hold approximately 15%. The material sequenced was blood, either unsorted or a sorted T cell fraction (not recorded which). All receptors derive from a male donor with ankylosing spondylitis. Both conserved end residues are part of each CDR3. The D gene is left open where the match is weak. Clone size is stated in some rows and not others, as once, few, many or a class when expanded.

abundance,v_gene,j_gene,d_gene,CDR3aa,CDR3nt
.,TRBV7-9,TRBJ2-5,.,CASSLGSGEVETQYF,TGTGCCAGCAGCTTAGGGTCGGGTGAAGTAGAGACCCAGTACTTC
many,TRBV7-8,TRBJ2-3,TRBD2,CASSHEVAGGLGDTQYF,TGTGCCAGCAGCCATGAAGTAGCGGGAGGCCTTGGAGATACGCAGTATTTT
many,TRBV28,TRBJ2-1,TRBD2,CASSPGLAIYNEQFF,TGTGCCAGCAGTCCCGGACTAGCAATCTACAATGAGCAGTTCTTC
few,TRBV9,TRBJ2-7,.,CASSVALVSYEQYF,TGTGCCAGCAGCGTAGCTTTGGTGTCCTACGAGCAGTACTTC
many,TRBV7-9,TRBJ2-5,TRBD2,CASSPVRTSRETQYF,TGTGCCAGCAGCCCTGTAAGGACTAGTAGGGAGACCCAGTACTTC
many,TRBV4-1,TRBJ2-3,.,CASSQVTASTDTQYF,TGCGCCAGCAGCCAAGTGACAGCTAGCACAGATACGCAGTATTTT
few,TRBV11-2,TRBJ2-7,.,CASSLEGGYYEQYF,TGTGCCAGCAGCTTAGAGGGCGGATACTACGAGCAGTACTTC
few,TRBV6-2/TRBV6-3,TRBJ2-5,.,CASSSQDSQETQYF,TGTGCCAGCAGTTCCCAGGACAGCCAAGAGACCCAGTACTTC
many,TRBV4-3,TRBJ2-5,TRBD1,CASSQGTGGRETQYF,TGCGCCAGCAGCCAAGGTACAGGGGGTCGAGAGACCCAGTACTTC
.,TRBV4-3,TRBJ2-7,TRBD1,CASSPNHRGDEQYF,TGCGCCAGCAGCCCTAACCACAGGGGCGACGAGCAGTACTTC
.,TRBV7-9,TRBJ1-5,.,CASSISDGGQPQHF,TGTGCCAGCAGCATTAGTGACGGCGGGCAGCCCCAGCATTTT
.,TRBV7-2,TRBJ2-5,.,CASSLALLPQETQYF,TGTGCCAGCAGCTTAGCGCTTCTACCCCAAGAGACCCAGTACTTC
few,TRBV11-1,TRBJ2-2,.,CASSAYNTGELFF,TGTGCCAGCAGCGCCTACAACACCGGGGAGCTGTTTTTT
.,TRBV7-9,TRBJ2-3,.,CASSLGGVTDTQYF,TGTGCCAGCAGCTTGGGCGGGGTAACAGATACGCAGTATTTT
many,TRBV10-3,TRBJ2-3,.,CAISVASEDTQYF,TGTGCCATCAGTGTCGCTAGCGAAGATACGCAGTATTTT
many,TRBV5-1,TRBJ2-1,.,CASSPTVSSYNEQFF,TGCGCCAGCAGTCCTACGGTTAGCTCCTACAATGAGCAGTTCTTC
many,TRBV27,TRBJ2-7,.,CASSLSPRGEQYF,TGTGCCAGCAGTTTAAGCCCCCGTGGCGAGCAGTACTTC